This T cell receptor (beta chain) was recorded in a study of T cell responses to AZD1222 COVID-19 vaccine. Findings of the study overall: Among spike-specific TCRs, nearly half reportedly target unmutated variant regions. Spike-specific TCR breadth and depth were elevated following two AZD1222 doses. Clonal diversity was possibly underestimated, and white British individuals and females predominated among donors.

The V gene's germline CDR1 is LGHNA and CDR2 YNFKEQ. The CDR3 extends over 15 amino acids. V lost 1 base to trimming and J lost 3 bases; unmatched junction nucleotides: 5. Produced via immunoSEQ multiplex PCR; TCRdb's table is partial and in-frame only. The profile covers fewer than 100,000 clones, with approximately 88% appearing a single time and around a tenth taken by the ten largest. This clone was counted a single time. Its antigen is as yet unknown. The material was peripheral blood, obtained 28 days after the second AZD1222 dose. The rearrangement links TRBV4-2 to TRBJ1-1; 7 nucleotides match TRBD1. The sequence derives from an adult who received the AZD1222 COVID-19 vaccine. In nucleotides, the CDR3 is TGTGCCAGCAGCCAAGGGACAGGTCTTGACACTGAAGCTTTCTTT. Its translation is CASSQGTGLDTEAFF.